A single sample is the source of the 7 T cell receptor beta chains below, sequenced in a study of cytomegalovirus exposure and HLA in healthy donors. Libraries were prepared by immunoSEQ multiplex PCR; TCRdb keeps only in-frame clonotypes and omits some of them. The sample yields about 200,000 clones, approximately 80% seen once. Sequencing was performed on PBMCs. Receptors were obtained from a woman in her 30s in good health and CMV-seropositive.

The rearrangement links TRBV2 to TRBJ2-2; TRBD2 agrees at 9 bases. Germline V gene sequence: CDR1 SNHLY, CDR2 FYNNEI. The CDR3 is 14 residues long. Losses at the gene ends were 11 bases for V and 4 bases for J; bases not matched to a gene: 8. The CDR3 DNA follows: TGTGCCCGCGCTGGAGCGGGAGGCACCGGGGAGCTGTTTTTT. Translated: CARAGAGGTGELFF.

Only one count was recorded for this clone. The rearrangement links TRBV6-6 to TRBJ2-7, with D perhaps matching TRBD1 (5 bases). The CDR3 loop spans 13 amino acids. V lost 7 bases and J lost 2, with 12 bases in between. The germline CDR1 and CDR2 sequences are MNHNY and SVGAGI (reference sequence). CDR3 sequence (DNA): TGTGCCAGCACCGCACCGGACACCTACGAGCAGTACTTC. Translation gives CASTAPDTYEQYF.

The rearrangement joins TRBV6-1 to TRBJ2-1; 8 positions match TRBD1. This CDR3 comprises 13 residues. Germline-derived CDR1 and CDR2 are MNHNS and SASEGT. With V trimmed by 6 bases and J by 8 bases, 6 bases remained unmatched. The CDR3 loop is CASSVDRGDEQFF. The CDR3 DNA is TGTGCCAGCAGCGTTGACAGGGGAGATGAGCAGTTCTTC.

This sequence joins TRBV7-9 and TRBJ1-5; D gene ambiguous. The CDR3 consists of 14 residues. Germline CDR1 and CDR2: SEHNR and FQNEAQ (reference sequence). The V end lost 1 base, the J end lost 4 bases, and 8 bases lay between the germline ends. This chain's CDR3 is CASSLVAGNQPQHF. CDR3 DNA: TGTGCCAGCAGCTTAGTGGCCGGGAATCAGCCCCAGCATTTT.

V is TRBV15 and J is TRBJ2-3, with a tentative D call TRBD1 (7 bases). The V gene lost 2 bases and the J gene lost 6 bases, with 24 bases spanning the gap. This CDR3 has 18 residues. In germline, CDR1 is LNHNV, CDR2 YYDKDF (reference sequence). The CDR3 here is CATSRLRSGAGGSDTQYF. The CDR3 DNA reads TGTGCCACCAGCAGACTAAGATCGGGGGCAGGGGGATCTGATACGCAGTATTTT. The variable domain in full, with the rest retrieved from reference TRBV15 and TRBJ2-3, is DAMVIQNPRYQVTQFGKPVTLSCSQTLNHNVMYWYQQKSSQAPKLLFHYYDKDFNNEADTPDNFQSRRPNTSFCFLDIRSPGLGDTAMYLCATSRLRSGAGGSDTQYFGPGTRLTVL.

The chain has TRBV28 and TRBJ2-7, with D tentatively TRBD2 (6 bases). The CDR3 is 14 amino acids. The V end lost 6 bases, the J end lost 1 base, and 13 bases lay between the germline ends. Germline V gene data show CDR1 as MDHEN and CDR2 as SYDVKM. As DNA, the CDR3 is TGTGCCAGCAGGAGGAGGGTCCTGTCCTACGAGCAGTACTTC. It encodes CASRRRVLSYEQYF.

The chain combines TRBV1 with TRBJ2-3; the table's D call, TRBD2, has no DNA check behind it. TRBV1 is a known pseudogene. This CDR3 is built from 16 residues. The DNA of the CDR3 is TGCACCAGCAGCCAAGAAACGCGGGGAAACACAGATACGCAGTATTTT. It codes for CTSSQETRGNTDTQYF.